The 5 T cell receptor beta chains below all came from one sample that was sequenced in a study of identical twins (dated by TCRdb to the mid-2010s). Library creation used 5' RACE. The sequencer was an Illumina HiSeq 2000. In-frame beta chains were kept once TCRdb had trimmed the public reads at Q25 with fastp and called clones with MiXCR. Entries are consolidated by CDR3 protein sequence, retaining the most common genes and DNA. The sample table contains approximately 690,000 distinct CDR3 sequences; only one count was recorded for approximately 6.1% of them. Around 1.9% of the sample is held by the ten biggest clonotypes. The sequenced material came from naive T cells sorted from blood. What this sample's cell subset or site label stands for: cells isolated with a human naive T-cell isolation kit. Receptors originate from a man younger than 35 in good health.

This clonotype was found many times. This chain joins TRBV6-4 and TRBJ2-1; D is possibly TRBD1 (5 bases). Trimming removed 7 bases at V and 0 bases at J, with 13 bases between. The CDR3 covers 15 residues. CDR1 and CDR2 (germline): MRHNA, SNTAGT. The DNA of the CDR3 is TGTGCCAGCAAACAGGAAATGAGCTCCTACAATGAGCAGTTCTTC. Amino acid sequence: CASKQEMSSYNEQFF.

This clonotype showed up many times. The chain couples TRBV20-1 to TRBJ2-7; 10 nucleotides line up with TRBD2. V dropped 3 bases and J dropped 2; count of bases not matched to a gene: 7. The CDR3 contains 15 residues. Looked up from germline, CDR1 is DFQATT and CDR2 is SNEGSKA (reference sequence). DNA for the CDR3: TGCAGTGCTAGTCCTAGCGGGAGCGGTCCCTACGAGCAGTACTTC. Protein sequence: CSASPSGSGPYEQYF.

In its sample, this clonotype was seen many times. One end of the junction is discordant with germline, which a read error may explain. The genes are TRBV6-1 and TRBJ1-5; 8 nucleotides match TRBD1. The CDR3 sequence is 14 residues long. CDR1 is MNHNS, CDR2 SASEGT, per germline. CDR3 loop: CASGDRGSNQPQHF. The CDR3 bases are TGTGCCAGCGGTGACAGGGGATCCAATCAGCCCCAGCATTTT.

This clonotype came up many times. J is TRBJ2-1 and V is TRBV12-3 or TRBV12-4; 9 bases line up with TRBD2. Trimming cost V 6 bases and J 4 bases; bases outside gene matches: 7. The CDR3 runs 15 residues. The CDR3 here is CASRETSGVYNEQFF. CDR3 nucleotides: TGTGCCAGCAGGGAGACTAGCGGAGTATACAATGAGCAGTTCTTC.

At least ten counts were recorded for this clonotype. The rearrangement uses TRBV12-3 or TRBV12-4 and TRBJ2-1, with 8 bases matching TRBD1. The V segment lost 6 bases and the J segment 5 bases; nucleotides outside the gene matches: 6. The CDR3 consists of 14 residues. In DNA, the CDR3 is TGTGCCAGCAGGAAGGACAGGGAGAACAATGAGCAGTTCTTC. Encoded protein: CASRKDRENNEQFF.